The 32 T cell receptor beta chains reported below all come from one sample, sequenced in a study of tumor and adjacent non-tumor tissue in lung cancer. The template was RNA from unsorted bulk tissue. The normal lung tissue was taken more than 3 cm from the tumor edge. A modified ARM-PCR protocol with three rounds of nested PCR amplified TCRbeta. TCRdb ran MiXCR on the multiplex PCR reads and lists one entry per CDR3 protein. This sample has 60,000 to 85,000 distinct CDR3 sequences; just over 75% occur once, and the top ten carry about two fifths. What was sequenced was distant non-tumor lung tissue. These receptors all come from a man aged 70-80 years with non-small cell lung cancer.

The chain employs TRBV2 and TRBJ1-6; 9 nucleotides line up with TRBD1. This CDR3 has 15 amino acids. Germline loops: CDR1 SNHLY, CDR2 FYNNEI. After removal of 6 bases from V and 8 bases from J, the junction contained 8 bases not matched to a gene. The CDR3, as DNA: TGTGCCAGCAGCCCAACCGGGACAGGGTATTCACCCCTCCACTTT. Protein sequence: CASSPTGTGYSPLHF.

Comments on this clonotype: A much larger clone differs by one base, so this may be a read error. The chain recombines TRBV5-1 with TRBJ1-4; 7 positions agree with TRBD1. The CDR3 contains 15 residues. Germline values: CDR1 SGHRS, CDR2 YFSETQ. CDR3 sequence (DNA): TGCGCCTGCAGCTGGAACAGGGGTGCTAATGAAAAACTGTTTTTT. Protein product: CACSWNRGANEKLFF. The full variable domain, with the rest looked up from reference TRBV5-1 and TRBJ1-4, is KAGVTQTPRYLIKTRGQQVTLSCSPISGHRSVSWYQQTPGQGLQFLFEYFSETQRNKGNFPGRFSGRQFSNSRSEMNVSTLELGDSALYLCACSWNRGANEKLFFGSGTQLSVL.

Details on this clonotype: The conserved phenylalanine or tryptophan is not found at the CDR3 terminus, so this likely reflects a read error. The DNA is omitted, as the CDR3 cannot be located on it reliably, and the CDR3 follows TCRdb's listing. CDR3: CASSLTGAYEHYI. The chain uses TRBV11-3 and TRBJ2-7; TRBD1, the D gene given by the table, was not confirmed from the DNA. Germline V gene data show CDR1 as SGHNT and CDR2 as YENEEA. The CDR3 region is 13 residues in length, termini included.

Concerning this clonotype: The junction does not match germline at one end; this may be a read error. The chain joins TRBV5-4 to TRBJ2-5, with TRBD1 identical over 7 bases. This CDR3 has 13 amino acids. CDR1 and CDR2 (germline): SGHNT, YYREEE (reference sequence). CDR3 protein: CASTKQGLKTQYF. For the CDR3, the DNA is TGTGCCAGCACGAAACAGGGGTTGAAGACCCAGTATTTC.

Notes on this clonotype: This may arise from a read error, as a much more abundant clone is one base away. The chain employs TRBV30 and TRBJ1-1; D gene ambiguous. The CDR3 sequence is 12 residues long. CDR1 and CDR2 from the germline V gene are GTSNPN and SVGIG (reference sequence). V was shortened by 5 bases and J by 3 bases, with 10 bases between the two germline ends. DNA of the CDR3: TGTGCCTGGTGTTCTAGGTACACTGAAGCTTTCTTT. Amino acids: CAWCSRYTEAFF. The full variable domain, rest sourced from reference TRBV30 and TRBJ1-1, is SQTIHQWPATLVQPVGSPLSLECTVEGTSNPNLYWYRQAAGRGLQLLFYSVGIGQISSEVPQNLSASRPQDRQFILSSKKLLLSDSGFYLCAWCSRYTEAFFGQGTRLTVV.

Turning to this clonotype: Germline and junction disagree at one end, which may indicate a read error. This chain links TRBV11-2 with TRBJ2-2; 7 nucleotides line up with TRBD1. This CDR3 spans 16 amino acids. The germline CDR1 and CDR2 sequences are SGHAT and FQNNGV. CDR3 sequence: CVSSLVATGVAGKLFF. In nucleotides, the CDR3 is TGTGTCAGCAGCTTAGTGGCCACAGGGGTTGCCGGGAAGCTCTTTTTT.

This clonotype was observed a handful of times. It may be a read error: a sequence one base away is much more abundant. The V gene is TRBV29-1, the J gene TRBJ2-7; no firm D call. The CDR3 length is 13 residues. Germline CDR1 SQVTM, CDR2 ANQGSEA. V lost 6 bases, J lost 2 bases, and 14 bases lay in between. The CDR3: CSVTRITPYEQYF. CDR3 DNA sequence: TGCAGCGTCACCCGGATTACCCCCTACGAGCAGTACTTC.

The CDR3 reads CASSLRRSFSGNTIYF. Written as DNA, the CDR3 is TGTGCCAGCAGCTTAAGGAGGAGTTTCTCTGGAAACACCATATATTTT. This sequence joins TRBV13 and TRBJ1-3; D remains ambiguous. Germline V gives CDR1 PRHDT, CDR2 FYEKMQ (reference sequence). The V and J ends lost 2 bases and 0 bases respectively, with 11 bases between them. CDR3 size: 16 residues.

About this clonotype: The CDR3 end shows no conserved phenylalanine or tryptophan, and so a read error is likely. J is TRBJ2-1 and V is TRBV6-2 or TRBV6-3; D unclear. The CDR3 is 16 amino acids. Germline V lookup: CDR1 MNHEY, CDR2 SVGEGT. V lost 5 bases and J 2 bases, leaving 16 bases between the germline ends. The CDR3 DNA reads as TGTGCCAGCAGTGACGAGAGCGTGAGCCCCTACAATGAGCAGTTCTCC. It yields the protein CASSDESVSPYNEQFS.

A remark on this clonotype: Mismatch with germline at one junction end may stem from a read error. V and J are TRBV6-2 or TRBV6-3 and TRBJ2-5; tentatively, D is TRBD1 (6 bases). CDR3 length: 16 amino acids. In germline, CDR1 is MNHEY, CDR2 SVGEGT. In DNA form, the CDR3 reads TGCACCAGCCACCGGCCGGACAGCCTGGCGTCAGAGACCCAGTGCTTC. Protein sequence: CTSHRPDSLASETQCF.

This clonotype was detected ten times or more. V gene TRBV6-1 combines with J gene TRBJ1-1; TRBD1 matches 7 bases. Per germline, CDR1 MNHNS and CDR2 SASEGT. CDR3 length: 13 residues. V was pared by 5 bases and J by 5 bases, with 5 bases of the junction left unmatched. CDR3 sequence reads: CASSLDRLTEAFF. The CDR3 DNA reads TGTGCCAGCAGTTTGGACAGGTTGACTGAAGCTTTCTTT.

The rearrangement links TRBV6-6 to TRBJ1-1; no clear D gene. Germline-derived CDR1 and CDR2 are MNHNY and SVGAGI (reference sequence). This CDR3 is built from 14 residues. CDR3 protein: CISSVGLLNTEAFF. The CDR3 nucleotides read TGTATCAGCTCTGTCGGATTATTGAACACTGAAGCTTTCTTT.

To note about this clonotype: This may come from a read error, since a much larger clone is one base off. The CDR3 sequence: CAASRDAGRAGVLFF. CDR3 coding DNA: TGTGCCGCCTCACGAGATGCGGGACGGGCCGGGGTGCTGTTTTTT. The rearrangement links TRBV6-2 or TRBV6-3 to TRBJ2-2; perhaps TRBD2 as D (6 bases). The germline V gene encodes CDR1 MNHEY and CDR2 SVGEGT. The CDR3 runs to 15 residues.

Details on this clonotype: At one end the junction does not follow the germline gene, possibly because of a read error. The chain recombines TRBV7-8 with TRBJ2-7; D perhaps matches TRBD2 (5 bases). This CDR3 is 16 amino acids long. Germline lookup yields CDR1 SGHVS and CDR2 FQNEAQ. The CDR3 loop reads CARSLALAESSYEEYF. The CDR3 nucleotides read TGTGCCAGGAGCTTAGCGCTGGCGGAAAGTAGTTACGAGGAGTACTTC.

This clonotype occurred a few times. One base away lies a much larger clone, so this may be a sequencing read error. The chain recombines TRBV5-4 with TRBJ1-2, with D possibly TRBD1 on 5 matching bases. Germline V gene data show CDR1 as SGHNT and CDR2 as YYREEE (reference sequence). The CDR3 has 14 residues. Here the CDR3 DNA reads TGTGCCAACAGCTTGGGAGGGGCACACTATGGCTACACCTTC. Amino acid sequence: CANSLGGAHYGYTF.

Of note for this clonotype: The conserved phenylalanine or tryptophan normally closing the CDR3 is absent here, so this likely arose from a read error. The V call is TRBV7-9, the J call TRBJ2-3; D is possibly TRBD2 (6 bases). Germline V gene lookup returns CDR1 SEHNR and CDR2 FQNEAQ (reference sequence). The length of the CDR3 is 12 residues. In nucleotides, the CDR3 is TGTGCCAGCTCGGGGGATGCAGATATGCAGTATCTT. Encoded protein: CASSGDADMQYL.

To note about this clonotype: The CDR3 carries no conserved terminal phenylalanine or tryptophan, so it likely arises from a read error. The V gene is TRBV11-2, the J gene TRBJ2-1, with D maybe TRBD1 (6 bases). The CDR3 length is 15 residues. V gave up 6 bases and J gave up 9 bases, with 21 bases separating them. Germline CDR1 reads SGHAT; CDR2 reads FQNNGV. The CDR3 DNA reads as TGTGCCAGCAGGATACAGGGACGACCATACCTTGAGCAGTTCTTA. Translated: CASRIQGRPYLEQFL.

Of note for this clonotype: Since a much larger clone is just one base distant, this may be a read error. V usage is TRBV10-3 and J usage is TRBJ1-1; D is unresolved. The CDR3 is 14 residues long. The V gene lost 10 bases and the J gene lost 5 bases, with 20 bases spanning the gap. Germline V gene data show CDR1 as ENHRY and CDR2 as SYGVKD. The CDR3 region has the DNA TGTGCCACCCAGACGGTGTCTAATAGGACTGAAGCTTTCTTT. Its protein product is CATQTVSNRTEAFF.

The rearrangement joins TRBV6-6 to TRBJ1-5; a possible D gene is TRBD1 (5 bases). The CDR3 is made up of 13 amino acids. The ends were cut back, 9 bases at V and 7 bases at J, with 16 bases in the middle. Germline V gene lookup returns CDR1 MNHNY and CDR2 SVGAGI (reference sequence). The CDR3 spells CARSQTDNQPQHF. In nucleotides, the CDR3 is TGTGCCAGAAGCCAGACAGACAACCAGCCCCAGCATTTT.

J is TRBJ1-2 and V is TRBV20-1; D call uncertain. With 0 bases removed from V and 9 bases from J, the gap between germline ends came to 14 bases. Germline lookup yields CDR1 DFQATT and CDR2 SNEGSKA (reference sequence). The CDR3 contains 13 residues. CDR3 in amino acids: CSAREGLGYCYTF. CDR3 DNA: TGCAGTGCTAGAGAAGGGTTAGGGTATTGCTACACCTTC.

The rearrangement uses TRBV29-1 and TRBJ2-5, with 8 bases lining up with TRBD1. Trimming at V came to 3 bases and at J to 7 bases, leaving 7 bases not matched to a gene. CDR3 length: 13 amino acids. In germline, CDR1 is SQVTM, CDR2 ANQGSEA. This chain's CDR3 is CSVETGDMGTQYF. CDR3 nucleotide sequence: TGCAGCGTTGAGACAGGGGATATGGGGACCCAGTACTTC.

The J gene is TRBJ2-1, the V gene TRBV2; 7 bases match TRBD1. Looked up from germline, CDR1 is SNHLY and CDR2 is FYNNEI. With V trimmed by 4 bases and J by 8 bases, 5 bases remained unmatched. The CDR3 runs 13 residues. For the CDR3, the DNA is TGTGCCAGCAGTGTAGACAGGGTATATGAGCAGTTCTTC. Amino acid sequence: CASSVDRVYEQFF.

J is TRBJ2-5 and V is TRBV5-5; D uncertain. Trimming left V 0 bases short and J 4 bases short, with 7 bases between. The CDR3 is made up of 13 amino acids. CDR1 and CDR2 from the germline V gene are SGHKS and YYEKEE (reference sequence). This chain's CDR3 is CASSLVLPETQYF. Here the CDR3 DNA reads TGTGCCAGCAGCTTGGTCCTTCCAGAGACCCAGTACTTC.

Many counts were recorded for this clonotype. This CDR3 is CASSFRDRRPGELFF. As DNA, the CDR3 is TGTGCCAGCAGTTTCCGGGACAGACGTCCCGGGGAGCTGTTTTTT. The rearrangement joins TRBV6-2 or TRBV6-3 to TRBJ2-2, with 7 nucleotides matching TRBD1. CDR3 length equals 15 residues. V was pared by 4 bases and J by 6 bases, with 8 bases of the junction left unmatched. CDR1 is MNHEY, CDR2 SVGEGT, per germline.

Remarks on this clonotype: Since no conserved phenylalanine or tryptophan closes the CDR3, a read error is the likely cause. J is TRBJ1-2 and V is TRBV4-3; D is unresolved. Germline CDR1 LGHNA, CDR2 YSLEER. The CDR3 consists of 14 residues. Written as DNA, the CDR3 is TGCCCCAGCAGCCAAGACCTCGGGATAGGACGCTACACCATC. Protein product: CPSSQDLGIGRYTI.

This clonotype was observed a handful of times. The conserved final phenylalanine or tryptophan is absent from the CDR3, which likely points to a read error. The DNA is left out, because the CDR3 cannot be placed on it with certainty; the CDR3 is given as TCRdb lists it. The chain has TRBV11-3 and TRBJ2-3; TRBD1 is taken as the D call from the table, unchecked against the DNA. The CDR3 spans 15 residues, counting both ends. In germline, CDR1 is SGHNT, CDR2 YENEEA. The CDR3 sequence is CASTRREVSTDTHYC.

This clonotype was detected a few times. The gene calls are TRBV5-6 and TRBJ1-1; D ambiguous. CDR1 is SGHDT and CDR2 is YYEEEE in the germline V gene. The CDR3 has 12 amino acids. Deletions cut 4 bases from V and 5 bases from J, with 9 bases between. CDR3 sequence (DNA): TGTGCCAGCAGCGTAGCTCGGACTGAAGCTTTCTTT. Translation gives CASSVARTEAFF.

Concerning this clonotype: Germline and junction disagree at one end, which may indicate a read error. V gene TRBV28 combines with J gene TRBJ2-2; D is ambiguous. Germline V gene data show CDR1 as MDHEN and CDR2 as SYDVKM. CDR3 size: 15 residues. The CDR3 region is CASSLMGSNSGELFF. The CDR3 bases are TGTGCCAGCAGTTTAATGGGTTCGAACAGCGGGGAGCTGTTTTTT.

Points on this clonotype: Lacking the conserved final phenylalanine or tryptophan, this CDR3 likely reflects a read error. No DNA is shown, since the ends of the CDR3 on it are uncertain; the CDR3 is the one TCRdb lists. This chain joins TRBV29-1 and TRBJ2-5. From its first to its last residue, the CDR3 has 13 amino acids. Germline lookup yields CDR1 SQVTM and CDR2 ANQGSEA. CDR3 in amino acids: CSVANRSQETQYL.

The CDR3 nucleotides read TGTGCCAGCAGTATGAATAGCGGGGTTCGTTGGGATACGCAGTATTTT. This translates into CASSMNSGVRWDTQYF. The gene calls are TRBV5-5 and TRBJ2-3, with 8 bases matching TRBD2. In germline, CDR1 is SGHKS, CDR2 YYEKEE (reference sequence). Trimming at V came to 5 bases and at J to 6 bases, leaving 14 bases not matched to a gene. The CDR3 length is 16 residues.

The chain recombines TRBV4-1 with TRBJ1-4; D is unclear. Germline assignment: CDR1 MGHRA and CDR2 YSYEKL. V was shortened by 6 bases and J by 0 bases, with 11 bases between the two germline ends. This CDR3 has 15 amino acids. The CDR3 DNA is TGCGCCAGCAGACGAAACAAAACAACTAATGAAAAACTGTTTTTT. It codes for CASRRNKTTNEKLFF.

With respect to this clonotype: An end of the junction does not agree with germline; a read error may underlie this. The rearrangement uses TRBV29-1 and TRBJ2-3; D assignment may be TRBD1 or TRBD2 (7 bases each). CDR1 and CDR2 from the germline V gene are SQVTM and ANQGSEA. The CDR3 length is 17 residues. The CDR3, as DNA: TGCAGCTTACTCCCATATGTGGCAGGGGGGGATACAGATACACAGTATTTT. Its translation: CSLLPYVAGGDTDTQYF.